The 12 T cell receptor beta chains presented below share a single source sample, sequenced in a study of T cell responses to AZD1222 COVID-19 vaccine. Here immunoSEQ multiplex PCR was the method, and the copy in TCRdb shows in-frame clones only, minus some. The sample has tens of thousands of clones, roughly nine tenths seen once. Sequenced here: peripheral blood, sampled 28 days after the second AZD1222 dose. The origin of the receptors is an adult who received the AZD1222 COVID-19 vaccine.

This clone was observed once. The chain carries TRBV5-4 and TRBJ2-1, with 7 bases lining up with TRBD2. V shed 0 bases, J shed 7 bases, and the junction held 10 bases outside the gene matches. The CDR3 extends over 16 amino acids. Germline CDR1 is SGHNT and CDR2 is YYREEE (reference sequence). The CDR3 loop reads CASSLDLAGAGNEQFF. The CDR3 nucleotides are TGTGCCAGCAGCTTGGATTTGGCGGGAGCGGGGAATGAGCAGTTCTTC.

This chain joins TRBV11-3 and TRBJ2-2, with D perhaps being TRBD1 or TRBD2 (5 bases each). CDR3 size: 14 residues. The V end was cut by 6 bases, the J end by 2 bases, with 10 bases between. Looked up from germline, CDR1 is SGHNT and CDR2 is YENEEA. The CDR3 spells CASRAGRNTGELFF. The CDR3 coding sequence is TGTGCCAGCAGAGCAGGGAGAAACACCGGGGAGCTGTTTTTT.

V gene TRBV19 combines with J gene TRBJ2-7, with 9 bases identical to TRBD1. Germline loops: CDR1 LNHDA, CDR2 SQIVND (reference sequence). V gave up 4 bases and J gave up 3 bases; unmatched junction bases: 4. The CDR3 has 14 residues. The CDR3 bases are TGTGCCAGTAGTACAGGGGACAGGGACTACGAGCAGTACTTC. Its protein product is CASSTGDRDYEQYF. The whole variable domain, filled in from reference TRBV19 and TRBJ2-7, reads DGGITQSPKYLFRKEGQNVTLSCEQNLNHDAMYWYRQDPGQGLRLIYYSQIVNDFQKGDIAEGYSVSREKKESFPLTVTSAQKNPTAFYLCASSTGDRDYEQYFGPGTRLTVT.

V is TRBV5-1 and J is TRBJ2-2, with D possibly being TRBD2 (5 bases). Germline V gene lookup returns CDR1 SGHRS and CDR2 YFSETQ. V was cut by 2 bases and J by 6 bases, with 11 bases left in between. The CDR3 is 14 amino acids. CDR3 DNA: TGCGCCAGCAGCTTTTTACGGGGAGCCGGGGAGCTGTTTTTT. Translating it yields CASSFLRGAGELFF.

The chain has TRBV7-8 and TRBJ2-1; maybe TRBD2 (6 bases). The CDR3 contains 12 residues. V gave up 5 bases and J gave up 15 bases, with 17 bases separating them. Germline V gene sequence: CDR1 SGHVS, CDR2 FQNEAQ. Here the CDR3 DNA reads TGTGCCAGCAGCCTCCCCGGGGGAAGCCCGTTCTTC. Protein product: CASSLPGGSPFF.

This chain uses TRBV9 with TRBJ1-4; possible D gene TRBD1, 5 bases. Germline V gene data show CDR1 as SGDLS and CDR2 as YYNGEE. The CDR3 runs 15 residues. Deletions cut 3 bases from V and 4 bases from J, with 13 bases between. CDR3: CASSEGRTNNEKLFF. As DNA, the CDR3 is TGTGCCAGCAGCGAGGGACGGACGAATAATGAAAAACTGTTTTTT.

The rearrangement uses TRBV30 and TRBJ1-2; 8 nucleotides line up with TRBD1. Germline V gene lookup returns CDR1 GTSNPN and CDR2 SVGIG (reference sequence). The CDR3 runs 14 residues. The V and J ends lost 3 bases and 8 bases, in that order; junction bases with no gene match: 11. CDR3 nucleotide sequence: TGTGCCTGGAGAAGAGACAGGGGCGCTCGGGGCTACACCTTC. Translated, it gives CAWRRDRGARGYTF.

This chain connects TRBV10-3 to TRBJ1-2; D gene ambiguous. The CDR3 is 13 amino acids. Looked up from germline, CDR1 is ENHRY and CDR2 is SYGVKD. Trimming removed 3 bases from V and 3 bases from J, with 8 bases in between. CDR3 in DNA: TGTGCCATCAGTGATGGAGGGTACTATGGCTACACCTTC. Its translation is CAISDGGYYGYTF.

The V gene is TRBV4-3, the J gene TRBJ1-5; TRBD1 is a possible D gene (5 bases). CDR1 and CDR2 (germline): LGHNA, YSLEER. The CDR3 has 19 residues. V lost 0 bases and J lost 6, with 24 bases in between. CDR3 DNA sequence: TGCGCCAGCAGCCAAGATATCCTTGGGAGGGGAAGGAGTAGTCAGCCCCAGCATTTT. Translation: CASSQDILGRGRSSQPQHF.

The rearrangement joins TRBV20-1 to TRBJ2-1; D is uncertain. CDR3 length: 11 amino acids. Germline values: CDR1 DFQATT, CDR2 SNEGSKA (reference sequence). Trimming took 3 bases from V and 5 from J, leaving 5 bases between them. The CDR3 DNA reads as TGCAGTGCTAGCGGGCACAATGAGCAGTTCTTC. It specifies CSASGHNEQFF.

The rearrangement uses TRBV12-3 or TRBV12-4 and TRBJ2-7; D gene ambiguous. The CDR3 has 12 residues. With 5 bases removed from V and 3 bases from J, the gap between germline ends came to 8 bases. The CDR3 DNA is TGTGCCAGCAGTCCCCTGAACTACGAGCAGTACTTC. Translation gives CASSPLNYEQYF.

The rearrangement uses TRBV4-1 and TRBJ2-2, with a tentative D call TRBD1 (6 bases). This CDR3 comprises 17 residues. CDR1 is MGHRA, CDR2 YSYEKL, per germline. V dropped 1 base and J dropped 5 bases, with 17 bases sitting between them. CDR3 protein: CASSQGAQGAETGELFF. Here the CDR3 DNA reads TGCGCCAGCAGCCAAGGGGCACAGGGCGCGGAAACCGGGGAGCTGTTTTTT.